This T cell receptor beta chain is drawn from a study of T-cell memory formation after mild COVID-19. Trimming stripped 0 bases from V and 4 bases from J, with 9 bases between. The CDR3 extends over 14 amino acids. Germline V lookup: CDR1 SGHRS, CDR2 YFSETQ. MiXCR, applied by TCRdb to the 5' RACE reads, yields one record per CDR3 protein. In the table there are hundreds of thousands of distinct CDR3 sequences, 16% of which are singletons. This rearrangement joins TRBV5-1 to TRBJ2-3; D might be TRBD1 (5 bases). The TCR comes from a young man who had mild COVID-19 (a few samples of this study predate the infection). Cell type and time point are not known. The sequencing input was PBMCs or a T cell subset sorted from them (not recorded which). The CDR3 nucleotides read TGCGCCAGCAGCTTGGCACAGGAGTCAGATACGCAGTATTTT. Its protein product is CASSLAQESDTQYF.